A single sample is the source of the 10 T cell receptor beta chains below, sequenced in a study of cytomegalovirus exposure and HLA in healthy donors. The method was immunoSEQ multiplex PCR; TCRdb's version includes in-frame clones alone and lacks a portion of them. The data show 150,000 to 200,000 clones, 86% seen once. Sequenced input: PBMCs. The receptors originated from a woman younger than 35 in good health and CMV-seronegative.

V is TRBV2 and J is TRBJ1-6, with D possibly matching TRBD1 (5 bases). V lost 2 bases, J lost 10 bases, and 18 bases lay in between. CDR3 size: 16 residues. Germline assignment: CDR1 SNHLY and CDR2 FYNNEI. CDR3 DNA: TGTGCCAGCAGTGAATCTACAGGTGTAGTAGGGTCACCCCTCCACTTT. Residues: CASSESTGVVGSPLHF.

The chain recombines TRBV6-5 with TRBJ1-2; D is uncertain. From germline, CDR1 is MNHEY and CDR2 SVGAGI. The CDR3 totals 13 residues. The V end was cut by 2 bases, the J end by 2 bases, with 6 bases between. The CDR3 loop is CASSYDSNYGYTF. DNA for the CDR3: TGTGCCAGCAGTTACGACTCCAACTATGGCTACACCTTC.

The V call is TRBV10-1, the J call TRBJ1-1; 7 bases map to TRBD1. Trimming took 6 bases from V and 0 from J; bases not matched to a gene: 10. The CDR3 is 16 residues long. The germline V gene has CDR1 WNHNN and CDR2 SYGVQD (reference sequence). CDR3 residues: CASSDGTDYMNTEAFF. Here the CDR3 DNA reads TGCGCCAGCAGCGACGGGACAGACTACATGAACACTGAAGCTTTCTTT.

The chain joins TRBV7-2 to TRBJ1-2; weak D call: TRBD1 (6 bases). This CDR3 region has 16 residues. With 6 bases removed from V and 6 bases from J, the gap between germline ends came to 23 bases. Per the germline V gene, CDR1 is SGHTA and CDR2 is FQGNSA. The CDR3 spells CASSPLEKGVGDGYTF. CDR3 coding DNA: TGTGCCAGCAGTCCACTTGAAAAGGGGGTGGGAGATGGCTACACCTTC. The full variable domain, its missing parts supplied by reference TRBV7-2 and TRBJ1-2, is GAGVSQSPSNKVTEKGKDVELRCDPISGHTALYWYRQSLGQGLEFLIYFQGNSAPDKSGLPSDRFSAERTGGSVSTLTIQRTQQEDSAVYLCASSPLEKGVGDGYTFGSGTRLTVV.

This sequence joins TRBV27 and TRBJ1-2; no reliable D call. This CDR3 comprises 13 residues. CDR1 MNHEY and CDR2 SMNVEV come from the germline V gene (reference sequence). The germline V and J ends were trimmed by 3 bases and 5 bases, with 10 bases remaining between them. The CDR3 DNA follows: TGTGCCAGCAGTTTCGGTCAGGATTATGGCTACACCTTC. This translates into CASSFGQDYGYTF.

The CDR3 sequence is CASSREGQGPDTQYF. CDR3 DNA: TGCGCCAGCAGCCGCGAGGGACAGGGGCCGGATACGCAGTATTTT. This chain joins TRBV5-1 and TRBJ2-3; 10 bases map to TRBD1. From germline, CDR1 is SGHRS and CDR2 YFSETQ. J gave up 6 bases and V 4 bases, and 8 bases lay outside the gene matches. The CDR3 totals 15 residues.

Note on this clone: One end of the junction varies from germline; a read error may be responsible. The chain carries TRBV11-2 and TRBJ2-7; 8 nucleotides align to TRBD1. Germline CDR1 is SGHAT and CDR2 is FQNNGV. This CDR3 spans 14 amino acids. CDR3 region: CASSPGGQVVVRDF. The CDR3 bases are TGTGCCAGCAGCCCCGGGGGACAGGTGGTGGTTCGCGACTTC.

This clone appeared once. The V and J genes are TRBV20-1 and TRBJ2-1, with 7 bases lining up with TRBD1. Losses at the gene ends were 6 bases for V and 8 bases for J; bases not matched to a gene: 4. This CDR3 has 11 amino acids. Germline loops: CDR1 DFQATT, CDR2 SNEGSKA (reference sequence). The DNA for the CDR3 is TGCAGTGCAATGACAGGGTATGAGCAGTTCTTC. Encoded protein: CSAMTGYEQFF.

CDR3 region: CASSLLTDTDTQYF. The CDR3 region has the DNA TGTGCCAGCAGCTTGTTGACAGACACAGATACGCAGTATTTT. The J gene is TRBJ2-3, the V gene TRBV5-4; possibly TRBD1 for D (5 bases). The germline V and J ends were trimmed by 1 base and 2 bases, with 8 bases remaining between them. There are 14 residues in the CDR3. Germline V CDR1 and CDR2: SGHNT, YYREEE (reference sequence).

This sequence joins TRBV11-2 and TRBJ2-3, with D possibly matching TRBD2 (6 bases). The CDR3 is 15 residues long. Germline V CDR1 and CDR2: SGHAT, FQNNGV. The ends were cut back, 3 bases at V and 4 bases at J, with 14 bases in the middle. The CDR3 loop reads CASSFMVGGADTQYF. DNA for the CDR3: TGTGCCAGCAGCTTTATGGTGGGCGGGGCAGATACGCAGTATTTT.